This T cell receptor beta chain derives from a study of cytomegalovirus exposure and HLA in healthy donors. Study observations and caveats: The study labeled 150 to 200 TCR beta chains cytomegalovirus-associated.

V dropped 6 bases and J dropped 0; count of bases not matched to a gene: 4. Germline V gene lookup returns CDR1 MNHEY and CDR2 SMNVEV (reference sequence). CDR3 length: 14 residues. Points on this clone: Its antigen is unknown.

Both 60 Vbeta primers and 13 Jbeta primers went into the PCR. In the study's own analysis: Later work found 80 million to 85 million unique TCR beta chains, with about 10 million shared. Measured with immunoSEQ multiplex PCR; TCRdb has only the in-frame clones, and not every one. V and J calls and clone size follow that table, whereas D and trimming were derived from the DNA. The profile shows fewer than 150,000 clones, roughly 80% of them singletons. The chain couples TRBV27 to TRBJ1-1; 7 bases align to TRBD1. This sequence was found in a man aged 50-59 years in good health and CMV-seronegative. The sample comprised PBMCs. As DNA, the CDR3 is TGTGCCAGCAGGCGGACAGGCCTGAACACTGAAGCTTTCTTT. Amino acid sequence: CASRRTGLNTEAFF.